The 26 T cell receptor beta chains listed next were all sequenced from one sample in a study of CD8 T cells in ankylosing spondylitis. Each CDR3 protein gets one entry after TCRdb re-called the 5' RACE reads with MiXCR. Among just over 300,000 distinct CDR3 sequences, roughly 20% were seen once, and the ten largest hold about 3.7%. The sequencing sample was made of blood, either unsorted or a sorted T cell fraction (not recorded which). The receptors were gathered from a female donor with ankylosing spondylitis or in good health (not recorded which).

The table lists this clonotype with a few counts. The chain links TRBV29-1 to TRBJ2-7; 10 bases line up with TRBD2. CDR3 length: 12 residues. V lost 6 bases to trimming and J lost 6 bases; unmatched junction nucleotides: 5. Germline-derived CDR1 and CDR2 are SQVTM and ANQGSEA. The chain's CDR3 is CSVTSGIGEQYF. CDR3 DNA sequence: TGCAGCGTAACTAGCGGGATTGGCGAGCAGTACTTC.

This clonotype occurred a few times. V gene TRBV6-5 combines with J gene TRBJ2-2; D perhaps matches TRBD1 (6 bases). V was cut by 4 bases and J by 9 bases, with 15 bases left in between. The germline V gene has CDR1 MNHEY and CDR2 SVGAGI. The CDR3 loop spans 14 amino acids. The CDR3 DNA reads as TGTGCCAGCAGTTCAGTGGGGGCGCTCAGGGAGCTGTTTTTT. Translated: CASSSVGALRELFF.

The chain combines TRBV18 with TRBJ2-1, with 11 bases that match TRBD2. The germline CDR1 and CDR2 sequences are KGHSH and LQKENI. With V trimmed by 6 bases and J by 8 bases, 9 bases remained unmatched. The CDR3 length is 15 residues. Here the CDR3 DNA reads TGTGCCAGCTCGCTTAGCGGGAGGGCCGGGGATGAGCAGTTCTTC. It specifies CASSLSGRAGDEQFF.

This clonotype was counted between two and nine times. This sequence joins TRBV12-3 or TRBV12-4 and TRBJ1-5; the D is unclear. V lost 7 bases and J lost 6, with 13 bases in between. This CDR3 has 13 residues. This CDR3 reads CASTPSVAQPQHF. The DNA of the CDR3 is TGTGCCAGCACCCCGAGTGTCGCTCAGCCCCAGCATTTT.

This clonotype has a handful of counts. The gene calls are TRBV4-3 and TRBJ2-7; TRBD2 matches at 8 bases. Germline loops: CDR1 LGHNA, CDR2 YSLEER. The CDR3 extends over 16 amino acids. The junction had 7 bases not matched to a gene; V was cut back by 3 bases and J by 0 bases. Here the CDR3 reads CASSQELAVGSYEQYF. In nucleotides, the CDR3 is TGCGCCAGCAGCCAGGAACTAGCGGTAGGCTCCTACGAGCAGTACTTC.

V gene TRBV5-5 combines with J gene TRBJ2-1; 10 bases are a match to TRBD2. V lost 3 bases and J lost 10; bases outside the gene matches: 10. Germline V CDR1 and CDR2: SGHKS, YYEKEE (reference sequence). The CDR3 has 15 residues. CDR3 in amino acids: CASSSLAGEAGEQFF. In nucleotides, the CDR3 is TGTGCCAGCAGCTCGCTAGCGGGAGAAGCCGGGGAGCAGTTCTTC.

This rearrangement joins TRBV20-1 to TRBJ2-4; weak D call: TRBD2 (6 bases). Trimming removed 6 bases from V and 2 bases from J, with 20 bases in between. The CDR3 covers 16 residues. CDR1 is DFQATT and CDR2 is SNEGSKA in the germline V gene (reference sequence). The CDR3 region is CSAKVVGGGTKNIQYF. The DNA for the CDR3 is TGCAGTGCCAAGGTGGTGGGGGGAGGAACCAAAAACATTCAGTACTTC.

This clonotype was recorded a few times. V and J are TRBV6-1 and TRBJ1-4; TRBD1 matches at 9 bases. Losses at the gene ends were 8 bases for V and 7 bases for J; bases not matched to a gene: 8. CDR3 length: 14 amino acids. The germline V gene encodes CDR1 MNHNS and CDR2 SASEGT. The CDR3 sequence is CASGPQGAGEKLFF. CDR3 sequence (DNA): TGTGCCAGCGGACCACAGGGGGCTGGTGAAAAACTGTTTTTT.

This clonotype was counted between two and nine times. This sequence joins TRBV15 and TRBJ2-1, with D perhaps TRBD2 (5 bases). The germline V gene encodes CDR1 LNHNV and CDR2 YYDKDF (reference sequence). This CDR3 contains 15 residues. Deletions cut 6 bases from V and 0 bases from J, with 12 bases between. The CDR3 reads CATRDPGSSYNEQFF. In DNA form, the CDR3 reads TGTGCCACCAGAGACCCGGGGAGCTCCTACAATGAGCAGTTCTTC.

This chain links TRBV7-2 with TRBJ2-7; a weak D match, TRBD2 (6 bases). The CDR3 extends over 14 amino acids. Germline V gives CDR1 SGHTA, CDR2 FQGNSA. Trimming stripped 5 bases from V and 0 bases from J, with 11 bases between. CDR3 in amino acids: CASSTGTVSYEQYF. The CDR3 region has the DNA TGTGCCAGCAGCACCGGGACTGTCTCCTACGAGCAGTACTTC.

The V gene is TRBV6-5, the J gene TRBJ2-7; 7 bases align to TRBD2. CDR1 and CDR2 from the germline V gene are MNHEY and SVGAGI. Unmatched junction bases numbered 7, after V lost 4 bases and J lost 1 base. The CDR3 runs 15 residues. The CDR3 region is CASSSRGSGSYEQYF. The CDR3 DNA reads TGTGCCAGCAGTTCGCGTGGTAGCGGGTCCTACGAGCAGTACTTC.

The gene calls are TRBV15 and TRBJ1-6, with D uncertain. Trimming removed 0 bases at V and 13 bases at J, with 7 bases between. CDR3 length equals 12 residues. Germline lookup yields CDR1 LNHNV and CDR2 YYDKDF (reference sequence). The CDR3 DNA reads as TGTGCCACCAGCAGAGATCAGAACCCCCTCCACTTT. It yields the protein CATSRDQNPLHF.

The J gene is TRBJ2-1, the V gene TRBV20-1; the D call may be TRBD1 or TRBD2 (6 bases each). V gave up 5 bases and J gave up 3 bases, with 14 bases separating them. The CDR3 length is 14 residues. Germline lookup yields CDR1 DFQATT and CDR2 SNEGSKA (reference sequence). The CDR3 loop is CSAVRGGLYNEQFF. CDR3 nucleotides: TGCAGTGCTGTCAGAGGGGGACTCTACAATGAGCAGTTCTTC.

The sample holds a few counts of this clonotype. Written as DNA, the CDR3 is TGCAGTGCTGCCCGTCTCCAGTCGAACACTGAAGCTTTCTTT. Amino acid sequence: CSAARLQSNTEAFF. The chain carries TRBV20-1 and TRBJ1-1; D call uncertain. V was clipped by 5 bases and J by 1 base, with 14 bases between them. There are 14 residues in the CDR3. Germline values: CDR1 DFQATT, CDR2 SNEGSKA (reference sequence).

This clonotype was counted between two and nine times. V is TRBV6-2 or TRBV6-3 and J is TRBJ2-7; D is uncertain. V was pared by 2 bases and J by 1 base, with 3 bases between. CDR3 size: 12 residues. Germline assignment: CDR1 MNHEY and CDR2 SVGEGT. This CDR3 is CASSYPSYEQYF. The CDR3 DNA sequence: TGTGCCAGCAGTTACCCATCCTACGAGCAGTACTTC.

This clonotype was detected only a few times. The rearrangement joins TRBV6-5 to TRBJ1-2; D is perhaps TRBD1 (6 bases). Germline assignment: CDR1 MNHEY and CDR2 SVGAGI. This CDR3 has 14 amino acids. V was cut by 4 bases and J by 4 bases, with 13 bases left in between. As DNA, the CDR3 is TGTGCCAGCAGTTTGGGGGCGCGGGGCTATGGCTACACCTTC. It encodes CASSLGARGYGYTF.

This clonotype came up a few times. The V and J genes are TRBV5-1 and TRBJ1-1, with TRBD1 matching over 8 bases. Trimming took 4 bases from V and 5 from J; bases not matched to a gene: 4. This CDR3 comprises 13 residues. Germline V gene lookup returns CDR1 SGHRS and CDR2 YFSETQ. The CDR3 loop is CASSTQGGTEAFF. In DNA form, the CDR3 reads TGCGCCAGCAGCACACAGGGGGGAACTGAAGCTTTCTTT.

This clonotype was detected only a few times. The rearrangement links TRBV12-3 or TRBV12-4 to TRBJ2-3; 11 bases are a match to TRBD2. The V gene end was trimmed by 5 bases and the J gene end by 5 bases; junction bases not matched to a gene: 9. CDR3 length: 16 residues. The CDR3 DNA is TGTGCCAGCAGTCCCCGTCTAGCGGGGGGCATAGATACGCAGTATTTT. It yields the protein CASSPRLAGGIDTQYF.

This clonotype was seen a handful of times. V is TRBV10-3 and J is TRBJ2-3; perhaps TRBD2 as D (6 bases). Trimming shortened V by 4 bases and J by 2 bases, and 10 bases separated the two germline ends. CDR3 length equals 14 residues. The germline V gene encodes CDR1 ENHRY and CDR2 SYGVKD. CDR3 amino acids: CAISGLADTDTQYF. CDR3 nucleotide sequence: TGTGCCATCAGTGGATTAGCGGACACAGATACGCAGTATTTT.

This clonotype was seen ten or more times. V gene TRBV10-3 combines with J gene TRBJ2-1, with a weak D call TRBD1 (6 bases). Looked up from germline, CDR1 is ENHRY and CDR2 is SYGVKD. V lost 0 bases and J 4 bases, leaving 16 bases between the germline ends. This CDR3 comprises 17 residues. The CDR3 DNA is TGTGCCATCAGTGAGTCGGAAGGGGGTATTACTTACAATGAGCAGTTCTTC. Protein sequence: CAISESEGGITYNEQFF.

The chain couples TRBV5-1 to TRBJ2-3, with TRBD2 identical over 8 bases. The CDR3 has 16 amino acids. Germline V gives CDR1 SGHRS, CDR2 YFSETQ. V shed 4 bases and J 5 bases; nucleotides not matched to a gene: 12. The CDR3 DNA sequence: TGCGCCAGCAGCCCCGGGGGAGCGGGAGCTTTAGATACGCAGTATTTT. Encoded protein: CASSPGGAGALDTQYF. Combining the CDR3 with reference TRBV5-1 and TRBJ2-3 gives the whole variable domain KAGVTQTPRYLIKTRGQQVTLSCSPISGHRSVSWYQQTPGQGLQFLFEYFSETQRNKGNFPGRFSGRQFSNSRSEMNVSTLELGDSALYLCASSPGGAGALDTQYFGPGTRLTVL.

V usage is TRBV20-1 and J usage is TRBJ2-1; D ambiguous. Germline V CDR1 and CDR2: DFQATT, SNEGSKA (reference sequence). The CDR3 length is 13 residues. V gave up 4 bases and J gave up 0 bases, with 7 bases separating them. CDR3 loop: CSAIVSSYNEQFF. The DNA of the CDR3 is TGCAGTGCTATCGTAAGCTCCTACAATGAGCAGTTCTTC.

This clonotype was detected many times. This sequence joins TRBV7-2 and TRBJ1-2; TRBD1 might be the D (5 bases). V shed 4 bases and J shed 7 bases, with 10 bases lying between them. The CDR3 consists of 12 residues. Germline V gene data show CDR1 as SGHTA and CDR2 as FQGNSA. The DNA for the CDR3 is TGTGCCAGCAGCTCTACAGGAGGTGGCTACACCTTC. It specifies CASSSTGGGYTF.

This clonotype has just a few counts. This rearrangement joins TRBV12-3 or TRBV12-4 to TRBJ1-5; the D is unclear. Between the trimmed V and J ends, which lost 3 bases and 5 bases, there was a span of 8 bases. The CDR3 runs to 13 residues. The CDR3 DNA follows: TGTGCCAGCAGTTTGGCAGGCCATCAGCCCCAGCATTTT. Translating gives CASSLAGHQPQHF.

This clonotype was picked up a small number of times. The V call is TRBV7-2, the J call TRBJ1-2; D call uncertain. This CDR3 contains 12 residues. V was pared by 1 base and J by 8 bases, with 8 bases between. CDR1 and CDR2 from the germline V gene are SGHTA and FQGNSA. The CDR3 nucleotides are TGTGCCAGCAGCTTAGGTCAGCGGGGCTACACCTTC. Translated, it gives CASSLGQRGYTF.

This clonotype was seen a handful of times. The chain combines TRBV20-1 with TRBJ2-3; tentative D call: TRBD2 (5 bases). V shed 6 bases and J shed 5 bases, with 18 bases lying between them. Germline V CDR1 and CDR2: DFQATT, SNEGSKA (reference sequence). The CDR3 has 14 residues. CDR3 coding DNA: TGCAGTGCCCTGTCACTAGTGGAAGGAGATACGCAGTATTTT. Residues: CSALSLVEGDTQYF.